This TCR beta chain was identified during a study of T cells after yellow fever vaccination. Study results and limitations: Abundant clonotypes from the bulk population could have been carried over as contaminants into FACS-sorted repertoires.

CDR1 is DFQATT, CDR2 SNEGSKA, per germline (reference sequence). With 5 bases clipped from V and 4 bases from J, the junction kept 3 bases outside the gene matches. The CDR3 has 12 residues. This clonotype showed up just a few times. Its antigen is as yet unknown. From the 5' RACE reads, TCRdb called clonotypes with MiXCR, one entry per CDR3 protein. The table includes 500,000 to 650,000 distinct CDR3 sequences, 10% to 15% detected once. The sequence derives from a man under 40 who received the YFV17D yellow fever vaccine. V usage is TRBV20-1 and J usage is TRBJ2-5; 8 nucleotides align to TRBD2. Sequenced material: PBMCs, taken on the day of the yellow fever booster vaccination. The CDR3 DNA is TGCAGTGCTGCGACTAGCGCAGAGACCCAGTACTTC. This gives the protein CSAATSAETQYF.